This record covers a single TCR beta chain. The data are from a study of shared clonotypes between healthy human individuals. As processed by the authors: Junction-only immunoSEQ sequences carried no quality scores, so filtering differed. TCRdb keeps only in-frame clones here, not all; method: immunoSEQ multiplex PCR. V and J calls and clone size come straight from that table; D and trimming were deduced from the DNA. The table shows hundreds of thousands of clones, with 90% to 97% occurring only once. Trimming took 5 bases from V and 2 from J; bases not matched to a gene: 3. Germline V CDR1 and CDR2: SNHLY, FYNNEI. The CDR3 is 16 residues long. It was CD45RO-negative cells, positively selected for CCR7, that made up naive CD8 cells, with terminally differentiated effector memory CD45RA+ cells excluded.

V and J are TRBV2 and TRBJ2-1, with TRBD2 matching over 13 bases. This TCR came from a woman in her 30s in good health. Material: naive CD8+ T cells sorted from blood. The CDR3 here is CASSRTSGSTYNEQFF. CDR3 DNA sequence: TGTGCCAGCAGTAGGACTAGCGGGAGTACCTACAATGAGCAGTTCTTC.